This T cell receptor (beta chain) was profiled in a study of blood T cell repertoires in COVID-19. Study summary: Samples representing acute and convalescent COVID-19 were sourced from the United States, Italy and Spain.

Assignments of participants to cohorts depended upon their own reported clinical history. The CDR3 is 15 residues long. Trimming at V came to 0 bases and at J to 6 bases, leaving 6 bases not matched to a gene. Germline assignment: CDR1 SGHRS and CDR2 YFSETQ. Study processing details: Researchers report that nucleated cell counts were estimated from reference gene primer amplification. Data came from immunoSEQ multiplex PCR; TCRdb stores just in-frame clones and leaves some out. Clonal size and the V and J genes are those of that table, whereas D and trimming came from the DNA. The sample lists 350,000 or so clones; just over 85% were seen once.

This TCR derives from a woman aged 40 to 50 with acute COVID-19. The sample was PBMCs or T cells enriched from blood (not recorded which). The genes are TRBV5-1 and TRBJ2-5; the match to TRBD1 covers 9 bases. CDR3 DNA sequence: TGCGCCAGCAGCTTGGAGACAGGGGGGTCGAAGACCCAGTACTTC. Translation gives CASSLETGGSKTQYF.